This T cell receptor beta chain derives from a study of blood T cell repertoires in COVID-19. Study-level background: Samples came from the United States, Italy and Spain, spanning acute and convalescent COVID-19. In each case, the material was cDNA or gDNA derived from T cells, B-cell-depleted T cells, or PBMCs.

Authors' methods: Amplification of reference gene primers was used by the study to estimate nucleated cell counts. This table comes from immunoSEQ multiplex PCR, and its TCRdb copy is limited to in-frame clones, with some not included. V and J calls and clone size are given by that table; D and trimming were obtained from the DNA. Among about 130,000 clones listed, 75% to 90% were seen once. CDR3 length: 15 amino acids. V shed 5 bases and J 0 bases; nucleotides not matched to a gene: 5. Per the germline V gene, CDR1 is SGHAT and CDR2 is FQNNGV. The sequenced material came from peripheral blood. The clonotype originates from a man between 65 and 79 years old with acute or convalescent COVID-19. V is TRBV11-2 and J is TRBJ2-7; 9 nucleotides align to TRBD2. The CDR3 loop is CASSPAGGTSYEQYF. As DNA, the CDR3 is TGTGCCAGCAGCCCGGCGGGGGGGACCTCCTACGAGCAGTACTTC.